This T cell receptor beta chain emerged from a study of blood T cell repertoires in COVID-19. Across the whole study: The samples span acute and convalescent COVID-19 from the United States, Italy and Spain. PBMCs, B-cell-depleted T cells, or T cells were the source of the cDNA or gDNA that made up the material.

The Seattle patients joined while their infection was active and were tracked longitudinally afterward. Authors' data handling: Cell counts per sample came from amplifying reference gene primers. Assay: immunoSEQ multiplex PCR; the TCRdb copy retains only in-frame clones and omits some. That table supplies the V and J calls and clone size; D and trimming were determined from the DNA. The sample lists approximately 300,000 clones, approximately 85% occurring once. The CDR3 spans 16 residues. V was cut by 2 bases and J by 0 bases, with 11 bases left in between. Germline values: CDR1 MNHEY, CDR2 SVGEGT. The specimen was peripheral blood. This rearrangement joins TRBV6-2 or TRBV6-3 to TRBJ1-3; D unresolved. This receptor was identified in a human donor with COVID-19, enrolled during active disease. The donor label of this sample is uncertain. CDR3 in amino acids: CASSYGGPASGNTIYF. The CDR3 DNA sequence: TGTGCCAGCAGTTACGGCGGGCCAGCCTCTGGAAACACCATATATTTT.